This TCR beta chain was identified in a study of response to subunit inactivated influenza vaccine. The V and J ends lost 1 base and 9 bases, in that order; junction bases with no gene match: 8. CDR1 and CDR2 from the germline V gene are SGHTA and FQGNSA. This CDR3 has 15 residues. TCRdb analysed the RT-PCR reads with MiXCR anew, one entry per CDR3 protein. The sample shows about 520,000 distinct CDR3 sequences, over 9.5% of them seen only once. Of note for this clonotype: Its antigen is currently unknown.

Broader study findings: Every seasonal influenza vaccination brings in few new T cells, the authors suggested.

The sequenced sample was PBMCs from blood, obtained more than 35 days after vaccination. V usage is TRBV7-2 and J usage is TRBJ2-2; 7 nucleotides agree with TRBD2. The clonotype originates from a man aged 50-59 years who received an inactivated influenza vaccine. The CDR3 DNA reads TGTGCCAGCAGCTTAGTTTTAGGCGGGAGCAGGGAGCTGTTTTTT. Its protein product is CASSLVLGGSRELFF.